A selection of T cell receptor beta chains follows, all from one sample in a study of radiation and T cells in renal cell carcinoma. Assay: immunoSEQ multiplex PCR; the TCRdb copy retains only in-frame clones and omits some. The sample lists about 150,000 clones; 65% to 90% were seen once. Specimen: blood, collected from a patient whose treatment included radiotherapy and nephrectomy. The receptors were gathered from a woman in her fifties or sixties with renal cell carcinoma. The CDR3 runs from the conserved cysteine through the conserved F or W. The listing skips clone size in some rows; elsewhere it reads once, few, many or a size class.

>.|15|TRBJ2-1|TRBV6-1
CASSEGRAGGVEQFF
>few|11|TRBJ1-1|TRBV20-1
CRVRGPAEAFF
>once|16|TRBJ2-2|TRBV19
CASSMDRGSNTGELFF
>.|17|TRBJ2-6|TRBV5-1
CASSLDPVGSGANVLTF
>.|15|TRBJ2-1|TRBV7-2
CASSFETSGKNEQFF
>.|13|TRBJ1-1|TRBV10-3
CAIRGLQGTEAFF
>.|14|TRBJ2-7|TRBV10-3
CAISESRVPYEQYF
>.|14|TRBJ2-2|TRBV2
CASSKQGGTGELFF
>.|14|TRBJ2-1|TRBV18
CASSPGYPYNEQFF
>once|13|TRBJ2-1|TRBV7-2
CASSSRQGTEQFF
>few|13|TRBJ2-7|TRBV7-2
CASSLDRLGEQYF
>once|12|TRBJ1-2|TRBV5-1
CASSETGDGYTF
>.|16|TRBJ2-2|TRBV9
CASSVVSAGNTGELFF
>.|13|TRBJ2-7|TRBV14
CASTSGLADEQYF
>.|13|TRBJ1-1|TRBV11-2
CASSLSLNTEAFF
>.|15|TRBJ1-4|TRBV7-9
CASSSGRLTNEKLFF
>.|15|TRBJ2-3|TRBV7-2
CASSSRQGAVDTQYF
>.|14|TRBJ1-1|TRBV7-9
CASSLGDRGPEAFF
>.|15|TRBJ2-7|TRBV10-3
CAISESQGGPYEQYF
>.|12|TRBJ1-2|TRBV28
CASRGSFYGYTF
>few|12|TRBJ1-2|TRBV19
CASSLQFTGYTF
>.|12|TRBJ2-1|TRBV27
CASREGVSEQFF
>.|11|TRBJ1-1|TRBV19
CASSKNTEAFF
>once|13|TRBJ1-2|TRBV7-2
CASSSTGPSGYTF
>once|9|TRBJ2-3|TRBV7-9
CASGDTQYF
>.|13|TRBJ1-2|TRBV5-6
CASSPGQNYGYTF
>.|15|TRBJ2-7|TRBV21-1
CASSKGGQGAPEQYF
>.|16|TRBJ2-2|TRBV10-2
CASRLAGGTNTGELFF
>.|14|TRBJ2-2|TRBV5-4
CASSYLQGAGELFF
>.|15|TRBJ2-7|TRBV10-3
CAISAASGNSYEQYF
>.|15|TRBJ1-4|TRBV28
CASSFGAQGGEKLFF
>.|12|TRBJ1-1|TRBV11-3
CASSLDTGKAFF
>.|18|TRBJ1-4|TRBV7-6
CASSSGLGRDATNEKLFF
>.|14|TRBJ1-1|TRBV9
CASSAQGANTEAFF
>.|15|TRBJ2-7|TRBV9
CASSVGVGPPYEQYF
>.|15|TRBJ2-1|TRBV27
CASSLLAGGYNEQFF
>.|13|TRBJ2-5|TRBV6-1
CASIIGGRETQYF
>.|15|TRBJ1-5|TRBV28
CASSPGGGRPQPQHF
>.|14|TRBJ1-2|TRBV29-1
CSVEFGGLYYGYTF
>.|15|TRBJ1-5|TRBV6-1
CASSEGQGMDQPQHF
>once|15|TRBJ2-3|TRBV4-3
CASSATSGYTDTQYF
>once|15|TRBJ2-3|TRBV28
CASSLYSESTDTQYF
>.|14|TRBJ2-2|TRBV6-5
CASSWTGNTGELFF
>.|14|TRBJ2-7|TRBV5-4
CASSLPISPGEQYF
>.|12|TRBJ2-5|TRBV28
CASSQGMKTQYF
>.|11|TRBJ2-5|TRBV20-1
CSARDSETQYF
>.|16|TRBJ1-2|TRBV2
CASSERGQGRNYGYTF
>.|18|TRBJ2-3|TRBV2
CASSEAALARRSTDTQYF
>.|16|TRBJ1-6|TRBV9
CASSPGVGRDNSPLHF
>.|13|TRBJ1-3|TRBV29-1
CSVRQSSGNTIYF
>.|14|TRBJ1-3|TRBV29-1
CSFAAVNSGNTIYF
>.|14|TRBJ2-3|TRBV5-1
CASSLDPGTDTQYF
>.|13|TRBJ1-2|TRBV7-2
CASSLGGNYGYTF
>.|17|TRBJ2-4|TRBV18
CASSPKTGRGAKNIQYF
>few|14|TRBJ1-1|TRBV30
CAWRKGAGNTEAFF
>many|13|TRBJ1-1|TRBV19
CASSLTENTEAFF
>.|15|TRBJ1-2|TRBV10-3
CAISEGGAVEGGYTF
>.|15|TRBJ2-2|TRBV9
CASSVGLTDTGELFF
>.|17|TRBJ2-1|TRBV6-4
CASSDGNSGALYNEQFF